This T cell receptor beta chain was recovered during a study of T cell changes during pregnancy in multiple sclerosis. Trimming stripped 8 bases from V and 12 bases from J, with 20 bases between. CDR3 size: 13 residues. Per germline, CDR1 MDHEN and CDR2 SYDVKM. Profiling relied on immunoSEQ multiplex PCR, and the TCRdb table lists in-frame clones only, not all of them. The sample has around 130,000 clones, 90% to 98% seen once. The specimen comprised peripheral blood, sampled after pregnancy. V and J are TRBV28 and TRBJ1-5, with D possibly TRBD1 on 6 matching bases. The TCR originated in a female donor with multiple sclerosis, enrolled in a pregnancy study. The CDR3 sequence: CASVGGGEEHQHF. The CDR3 DNA reads as TGTGCCAGCGTGGGAGGGGGTGAGGAGCACCAGCATTTT.